This entry features one T cell receptor beta chain sequence. Study processing details: Reference gene primer amplification gave estimated nucleated cell counts. TCRdb keeps only in-frame clones here, not all; method: immunoSEQ multiplex PCR. That table supplies the V and J calls and clone size; D and trimming were determined from the DNA. This table has almost 80,000 clones, roughly 80% appearing once. The CDR3 spans 17 residues. V shed 1 base, J shed 3 bases, and the junction held 9 bases outside the gene matches. Germline loops: CDR1 SGHVS, CDR2 FNYEAQ. This sample stems from a study of blood T cell repertoires in COVID-19. Across the study: The origin of the acute and convalescent COVID-19 samples was the United States, Italy and Spain. From T cells, B-cell-depleted T cells, or PBMCs came the material, which was cDNA or gDNA.

V usage is TRBV7-6 and J usage is TRBJ2-5; 9 bases are shared with TRBD2. Sequenced: peripheral blood. This clonotype originated in a woman aged 70-85 years with acute or convalescent COVID-19. Written as DNA, the CDR3 is TGTGCCAGCAGCTTAGATTGGGCTAGCGGGAATGAAGAGACCCAGTACTTC. Protein sequence: CASSLDWASGNEETQYF.